This TCR beta chain came from a study of T cells in Graves' hyperthyroidism and ophthalmopathy. Study information: Peripheral blood collection took place at initial diagnosis, before any treatment. General study points: Prediction of ophthalmopathy progression came a median about 6 months pre-onset.

This clonotype showed up many times. What it recognizes is unknown. It was considered stable Graves' hyperthyroidism when ophthalmopathy did not progress within 18 months. Amplification of TCR beta CDR3 regions used RNA as the template. Primed by the HTBI set, a first-round RT-PCR was run on the TCR CDR3. In TCRdb, the multiplex PCR reads were re-called with MiXCR into one record per CDR3 protein. The sample shows 300,000 to 450,000 distinct CDR3 sequences, roughly 13% of them seen only once. The germline gives CDR1 SGHTA, CDR2 FQGNSA. The CDR3 loop spans 13 amino acids. V was shortened by 6 bases and J by 4 bases, with 12 bases between the two germline ends.

Sequenced input: blood. This chain links TRBV7-2 with TRBJ1-1; tentative D call: TRBD1 (6 bases). The clonotype was recovered from a woman aged 18-35 years with Graves' hyperthyroidism. CDR3 sequence: CASSTGLSTEAFF. In DNA, the CDR3 is TGTGCCAGCAGTACAGGGTTGAGCACTGAAGCTTTCTTT. The variable domain in full, completed from reference TRBV7-2 and TRBJ1-1, reads GAGVSQSPSNKVTEKGKDVELRCDPISGHTALYWYRQSLGQGLEFLIYFQGNSAPDKSGLPSDRFSAERTGGSVSTLTIQRTQQEDSAVYLCASSTGLSTEAFFGQGTRLTVV.